The clone carrying this T cell receptor beta chain was recorded many times. What it binds is not known. The read gets to within 3 residues of the CDR3 end, and the germline J gene fills in the rest. The sample comes from a study of T cell clonality in common variable immunodeficiency. General study results and limits: CVID subjects showed higher TCRbeta clonality than healthy controls. Links between repertoire features and CVID complications were heterogeneity-limited. Reportedly, TCR beta sequences from common variable immunodeficiency showed fewer deletions and N-nucleotide insertions.

The J segment lost 2 bases and the V segment lost 3 bases, leaving 8 bases of the junction unmatched. In germline, CDR1 is SGHRS, CDR2 YFSETQ. This CDR3 contains 16 residues. Equal genomic DNA amounts from CVID and control samples were sequenced. Sequenced by immunoSEQ multiplex PCR; TCRdb stores in-frame clones only, minus some. This sample shows roughly 51,000 clones and no singletons; 4.5% to 5.5% rests with the ten largest. The sequence derives from a person aged 18-70 years in good health. Sequencing used peripheral blood mononuclear cells. J is TRBJ2-1 and V is TRBV5-1, with 7 bases that match TRBD2. CDR3: CASSSLRGSTYNEQFF. The sequenced part of the CDR3 DNA is TGCGCCAGCAGCTCCCTTCGCGGGAGTACCTACAATGAG.